This T cell receptor beta chain emerged from a study of blood T cells in healthy people across ages. Overall study results and limits: Per-million-T-cell TCR beta diversity fell roughly linearly with age.

Turning to this clonotype: The antigen remains undetermined.

This CDR3 spans 18 amino acids. V gave up 6 bases and J gave up 3 bases, with 26 bases separating them. Germline V gene sequence: CDR1 SNHLY, CDR2 FYNNEI. It was with a sample-barcoded 5' primer and a J-beta primer mix that a second PCR of roughly 7 to 12 cycles was run. TCRdb re-derived calls from the 5' RACE reads in MiXCR, one entry per CDR3 protein. The data contain 1.5 million to 2 million distinct CDR3 sequences, 28% of them singletons. The rearrangement uses TRBV2 and TRBJ2-5, with a weak D call TRBD2 (6 bases). Sequenced sample: blood. This TCR came from a woman in her thirties in good health. CDR3 DNA sequence: TGTGCCAGCAGGAAACGGGGGTTTGGCGTCGGAATCGAAGAGACCCAGTACTTC. Its protein is CASRKRGFGVGIEETQYF.